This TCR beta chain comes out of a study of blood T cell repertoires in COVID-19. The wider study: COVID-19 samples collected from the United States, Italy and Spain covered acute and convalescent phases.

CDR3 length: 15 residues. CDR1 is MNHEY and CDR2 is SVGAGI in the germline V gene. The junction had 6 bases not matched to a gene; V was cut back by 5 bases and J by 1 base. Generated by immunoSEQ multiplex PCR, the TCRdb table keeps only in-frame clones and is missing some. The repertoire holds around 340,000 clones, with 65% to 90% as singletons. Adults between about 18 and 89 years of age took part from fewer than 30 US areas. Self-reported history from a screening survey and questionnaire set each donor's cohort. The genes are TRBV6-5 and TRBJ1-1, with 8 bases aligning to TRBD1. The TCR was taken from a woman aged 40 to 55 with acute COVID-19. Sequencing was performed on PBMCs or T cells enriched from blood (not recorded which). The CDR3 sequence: CASSTRGQANTEAFF. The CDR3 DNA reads TGTGCCAGCAGTACGCGGGGACAGGCGAACACTGAAGCTTTCTTT.